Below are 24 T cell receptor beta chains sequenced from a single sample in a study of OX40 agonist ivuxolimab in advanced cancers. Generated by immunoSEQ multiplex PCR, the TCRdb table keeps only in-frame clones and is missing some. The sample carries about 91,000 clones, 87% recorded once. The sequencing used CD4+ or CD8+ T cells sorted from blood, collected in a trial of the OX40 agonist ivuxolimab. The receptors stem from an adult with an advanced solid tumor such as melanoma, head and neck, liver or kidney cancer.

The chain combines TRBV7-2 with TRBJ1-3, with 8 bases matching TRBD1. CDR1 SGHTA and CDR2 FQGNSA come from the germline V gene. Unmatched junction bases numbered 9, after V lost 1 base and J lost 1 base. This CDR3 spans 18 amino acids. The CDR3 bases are TGTGCCAGCAGCTTAGAATACCCAGGGGGCCATTCTGGAAACACCATATATTTT. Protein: CASSLEYPGGHSGNTIYF.

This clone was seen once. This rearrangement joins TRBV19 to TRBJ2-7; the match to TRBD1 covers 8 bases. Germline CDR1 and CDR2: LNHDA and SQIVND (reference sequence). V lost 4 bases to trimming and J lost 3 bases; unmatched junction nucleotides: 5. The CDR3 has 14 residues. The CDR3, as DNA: TGTGCCAGTAGTAAGGGGGACAGGATCTACGAGCAGTACTTC. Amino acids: CASSKGDRIYEQYF.

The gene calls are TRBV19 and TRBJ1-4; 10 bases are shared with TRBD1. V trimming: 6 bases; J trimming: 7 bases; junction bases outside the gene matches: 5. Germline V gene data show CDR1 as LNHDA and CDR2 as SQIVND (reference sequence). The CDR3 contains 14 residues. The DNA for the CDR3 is TGTGCCAGTAGAGACAGGGGGCGAGGTGAAAAACTGTTTTTT. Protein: CASRDRGRGEKLFF.

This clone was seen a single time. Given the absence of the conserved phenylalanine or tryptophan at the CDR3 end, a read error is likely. In DNA, the CDR3 is TGTGCCAGCAGCGTACGCCCTACTTCGCCCCTCCACCTT. Translation: CASSVRPTSPLHL. This chain links TRBV2 with TRBJ1-6, with D hard to call. The CDR3 contains 13 residues. V was pared by 6 bases and J by 13 bases, with 16 bases between. Germline V lookup: CDR1 SNHLY, CDR2 FYNNEI.

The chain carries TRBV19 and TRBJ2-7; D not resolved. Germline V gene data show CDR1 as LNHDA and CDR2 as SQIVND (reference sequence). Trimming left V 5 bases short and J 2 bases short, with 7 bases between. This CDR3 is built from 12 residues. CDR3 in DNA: TGTGCCAGTAGTGTGGGGACCTACGAGCAGTACTTC. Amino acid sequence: CASSVGTYEQYF.

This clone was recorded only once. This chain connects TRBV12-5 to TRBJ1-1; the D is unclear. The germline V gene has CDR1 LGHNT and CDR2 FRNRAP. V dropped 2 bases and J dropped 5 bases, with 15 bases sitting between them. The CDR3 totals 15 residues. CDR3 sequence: CASGLTLGRETEAFF. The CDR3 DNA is TGTGCTAGTGGTTTGACTCTAGGGAGGGAAACTGAAGCTTTCTTT.

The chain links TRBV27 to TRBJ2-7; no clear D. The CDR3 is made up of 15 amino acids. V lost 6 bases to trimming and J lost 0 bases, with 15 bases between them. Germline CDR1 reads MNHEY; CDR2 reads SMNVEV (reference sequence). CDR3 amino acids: CASSLRPQSSYEQYF. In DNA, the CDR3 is TGTGCCAGCAGCCTCCGACCCCAGAGCTCCTACGAGCAGTACTTC.

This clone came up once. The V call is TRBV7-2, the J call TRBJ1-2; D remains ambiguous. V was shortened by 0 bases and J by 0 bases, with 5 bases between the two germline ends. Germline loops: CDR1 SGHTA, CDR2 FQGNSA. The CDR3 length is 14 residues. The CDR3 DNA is TGTGCCAGCAGCTTAGCAAGGGCTAACTATGGCTACACCTTC. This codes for CASSLARANYGYTF.

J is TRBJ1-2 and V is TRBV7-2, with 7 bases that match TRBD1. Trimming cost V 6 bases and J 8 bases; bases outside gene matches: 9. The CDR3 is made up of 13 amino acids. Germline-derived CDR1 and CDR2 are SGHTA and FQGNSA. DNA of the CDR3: TGTGCCAGCAGACCCAGGGGGGGGAGAGGCTACACCTTC. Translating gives CASRPRGGRGYTF.

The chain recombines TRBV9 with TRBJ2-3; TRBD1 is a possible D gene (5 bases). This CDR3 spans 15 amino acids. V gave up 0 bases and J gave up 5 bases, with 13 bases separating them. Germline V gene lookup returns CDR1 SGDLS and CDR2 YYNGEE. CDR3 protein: CASSVVLGPGDTQYF. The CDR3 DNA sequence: TGTGCCAGCAGCGTAGTATTGGGGCCCGGAGATACGCAGTATTTT. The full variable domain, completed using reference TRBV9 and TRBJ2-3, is DSGVTQTPKHLITATGQRVTLRCSPRSGDLSVYWYQQSLDQGLQFLIQYYNGEERAKGNILERFSAQQFPDLHSELNLSSLELGDSALYFCASSVVLGPGDTQYFGPGTRLTVL.

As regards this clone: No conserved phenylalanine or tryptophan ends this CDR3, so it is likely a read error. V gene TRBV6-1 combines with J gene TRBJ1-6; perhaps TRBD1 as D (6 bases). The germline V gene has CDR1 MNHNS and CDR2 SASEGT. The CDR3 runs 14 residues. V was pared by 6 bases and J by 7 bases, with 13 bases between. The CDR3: CASRGGGGNSPLHL. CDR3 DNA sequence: TGTGCCAGCAGAGGGGGGGGCGGGAATTCACCCCTCCACCTT.

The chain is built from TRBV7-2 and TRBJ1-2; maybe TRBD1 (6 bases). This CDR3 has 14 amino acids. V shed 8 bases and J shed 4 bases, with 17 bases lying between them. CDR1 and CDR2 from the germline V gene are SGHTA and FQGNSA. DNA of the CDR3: TGTGCCAGCCAGGGGACGGAAAAGGCCTATGGCTACACCTTC. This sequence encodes CASQGTEKAYGYTF.

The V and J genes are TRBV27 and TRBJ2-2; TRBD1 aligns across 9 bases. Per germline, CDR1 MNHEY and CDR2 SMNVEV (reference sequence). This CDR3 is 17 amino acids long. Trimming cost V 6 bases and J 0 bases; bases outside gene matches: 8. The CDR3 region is CASSLDWTGANTGELFF. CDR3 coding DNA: TGTGCCAGCAGCTTGGATTGGACAGGGGCGAACACCGGGGAGCTGTTTTTT.

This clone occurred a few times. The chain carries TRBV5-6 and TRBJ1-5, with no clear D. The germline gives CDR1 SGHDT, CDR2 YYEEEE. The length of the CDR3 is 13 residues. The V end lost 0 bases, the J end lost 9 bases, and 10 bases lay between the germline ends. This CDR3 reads CASSLGGKGPQHF. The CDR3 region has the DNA TGTGCCAGCAGCTTGGGGGGAAAGGGGCCCCAGCATTTT. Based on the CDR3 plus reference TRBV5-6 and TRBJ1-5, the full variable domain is DAGVTQSPTHLIKTRGQQVTLRCSPKSGHDTVSWYQQALGQGPQFIFQYYEEEERQRGNFPDRFSGHQFPNYSSELNVNALLLGDSALYLCASSLGGKGPQHFGDGTRLSIL.

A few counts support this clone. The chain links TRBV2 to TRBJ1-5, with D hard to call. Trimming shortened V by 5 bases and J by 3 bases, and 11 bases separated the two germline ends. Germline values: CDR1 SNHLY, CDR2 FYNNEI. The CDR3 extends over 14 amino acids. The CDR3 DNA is TGTGCCAGCAGTTTGGGCGGGCTCAATCAGCCCCAGCATTTT. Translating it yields CASSLGGLNQPQHF.

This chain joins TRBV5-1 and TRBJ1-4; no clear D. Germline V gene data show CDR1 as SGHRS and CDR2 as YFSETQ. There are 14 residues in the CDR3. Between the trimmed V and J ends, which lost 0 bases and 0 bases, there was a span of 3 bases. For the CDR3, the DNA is TGCGCCAGCAGCTTGGGAGCAACTAATGAAAAACTGTTTTTT. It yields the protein CASSLGATNEKLFF.

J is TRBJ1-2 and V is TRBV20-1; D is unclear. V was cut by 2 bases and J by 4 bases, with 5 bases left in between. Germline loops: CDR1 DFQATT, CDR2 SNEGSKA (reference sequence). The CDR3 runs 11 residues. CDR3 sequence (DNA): TGCAGTGCTAGAACCAGCTATGGCTACACCTTC. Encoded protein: CSARTSYGYTF.

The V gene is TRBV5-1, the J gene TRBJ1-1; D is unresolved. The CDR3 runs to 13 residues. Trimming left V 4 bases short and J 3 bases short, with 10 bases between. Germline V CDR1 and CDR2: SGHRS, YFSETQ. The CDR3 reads CASSPSQYTEAFF. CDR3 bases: TGCGCCAGCAGCCCAAGTCAATACACTGAAGCTTTCTTT.

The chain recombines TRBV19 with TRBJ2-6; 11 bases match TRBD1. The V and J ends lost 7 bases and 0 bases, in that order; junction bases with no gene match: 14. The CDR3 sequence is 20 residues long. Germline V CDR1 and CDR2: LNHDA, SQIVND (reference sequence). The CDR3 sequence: CASTPQGVGTGGSGANVLTF. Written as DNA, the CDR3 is TGTGCCAGTACCCCCCAGGGGGTGGGGACAGGGGGCTCTGGGGCCAACGTCCTGACTTTC.

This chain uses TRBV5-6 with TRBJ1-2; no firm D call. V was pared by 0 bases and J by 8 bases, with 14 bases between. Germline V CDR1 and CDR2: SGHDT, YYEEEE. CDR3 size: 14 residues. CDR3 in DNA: TGTGCCAGCAGCTTGGAGGCGTCACCCGCGGGCTACACCTTC. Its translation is CASSLEASPAGYTF.

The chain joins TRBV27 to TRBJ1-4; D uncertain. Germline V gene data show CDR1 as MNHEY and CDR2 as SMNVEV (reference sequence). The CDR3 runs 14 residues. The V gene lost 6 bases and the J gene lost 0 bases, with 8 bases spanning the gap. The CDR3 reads CASRVSPTNEKLFF. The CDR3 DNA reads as TGTGCCAGCAGGGTCAGTCCAACTAATGAAAAACTGTTTTTT.

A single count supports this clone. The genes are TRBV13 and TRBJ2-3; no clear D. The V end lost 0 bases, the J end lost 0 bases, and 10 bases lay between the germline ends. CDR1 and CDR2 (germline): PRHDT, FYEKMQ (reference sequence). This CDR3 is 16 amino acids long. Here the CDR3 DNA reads TGTGCCAGCAGCTTAGGGCAGTGGTCTAGCACAGATACGCAGTATTTT. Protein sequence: CASSLGQWSSTDTQYF.

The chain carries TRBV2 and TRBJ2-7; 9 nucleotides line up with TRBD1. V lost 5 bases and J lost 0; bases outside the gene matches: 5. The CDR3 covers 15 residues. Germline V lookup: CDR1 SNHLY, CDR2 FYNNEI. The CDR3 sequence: CASSSGTGFSYEQYF. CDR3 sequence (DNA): TGTGCCAGCAGTTCCGGGACAGGGTTCTCCTACGAGCAGTACTTC.

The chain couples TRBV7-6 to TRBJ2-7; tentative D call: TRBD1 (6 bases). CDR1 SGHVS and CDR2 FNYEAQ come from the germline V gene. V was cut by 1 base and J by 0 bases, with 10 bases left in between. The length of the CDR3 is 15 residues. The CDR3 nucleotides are TGTGCCAGCAGCTTAGAACAGGGTACCTCCTACGAGCAGTACTTC. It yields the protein CASSLEQGTSYEQYF.